The clone carrying this T cell receptor (beta chain) was detected many times. TCR beta CDR3 sequences were amplified from RNA transcripts. HTBI primers were employed in a first-round RT-PCR of the TCR CDR3. In TCRdb, the multiplex PCR reads were re-called with MiXCR into one record per CDR3 protein. This table holds 200,000 to 250,000 distinct CDR3 sequences, about 17% found once. CDR1 is SGHTA, CDR2 FQGTGA, per germline. V was clipped by 5 bases and J by 0 bases, with 13 bases between them. The CDR3 has 16 residues. The sample comes from a study of T cells in Graves' hyperthyroidism and ophthalmopathy. Aged 18 to 65, the patients had hyperthyroidism that was newly diagnosed and had lasted under 2 months.

The sequence derives from a man aged 40-50 years with Graves' hyperthyroidism. This chain connects TRBV7-3 to TRBJ2-2; TRBD2 is a possible D gene (5 bases). Sequencing was done on a sample of blood. The CDR3 loop reads CASSPSLGANTGELFF. CDR3 sequence (DNA): TGTGCCAGCAGCCCCTCACTAGGAGCGAACACCGGGGAGCTGTTTTTT.